A selection of T cell receptor beta chains follows, all from one sample in a study of T cell responses to AZD1222 COVID-19 vaccine. The assay was immunoSEQ multiplex PCR, and TCRdb's table has in-frame clones only and misses some. Among about 76,000 clones listed, roughly 84% were seen once. Material: peripheral blood, obtained on day 0 of AZD1222 vaccination. These receptors came from an adult in good health. CDR3s include the opening cysteine and the closing phenylalanine or tryptophan. The order of the fields is CDR3 protein, CDR3 DNA, V gene, J gene, D gene, clone size. The D gene is left open where the match is weak. Size is omitted from some rows. Given values are once, few, many or a class for expanded clones.

CDR3: CASSLEAQETQYF; DNA: TGCGCCAGCAGCTTGGAGGCTCAAGAGACCCAGTACTTC; V: TRBV5-1; J: TRBJ2-5; D: NA; size: NA
CDR3: CASSTYAVLNEKLFF; DNA: TGTGCCAGCAGCACCTACGCAGTCCTTAATGAAAAACTGTTTTTT; V: TRBV7-2; J: TRBJ1-4; D: NA; size: NA
CDR3: CASSSLHPPNTGELFF; DNA: TGCGCCAGCAGCTCACTGCACCCACCGAACACCGGGGAGCTGTTTTTT; V: TRBV5-1; J: TRBJ2-2; D: NA; size: NA
CDR3: CASSLGGTSTDTQYF; DNA: TGTGCCAGCAGTTTAGGGGGGACTAGCACAGATACGCAGTATTTT; V: TRBV28; J: TRBJ2-3; D: NA; size: NA
CDR3: CAIRGGEPTGELFF; DNA: TGTGCCATCAGAGGTGGGGAACCCACCGGGGAGCTGTTTTTT; V: TRBV10-3; J: TRBJ2-2; D: NA; size: few
CDR3: CASSRGSGNTIYF; DNA: TGTGCCAGCAGCCGGGGTTCTGGAAACACCATATATTTT; V: TRBV7-9; J: TRBJ1-3; D: NA; size: NA
CDR3: CASRGVDNSPLHF; DNA: TGTGCCAGCAGGGGGGTCGATAATTCACCCCTCCACTTT; V: TRBV3-1/TRBV3-2; J: TRBJ1-6; D: NA; size: NA
CDR3: CASSPPGTDTQYF; DNA: TGTGCCAGCTCACCTCCGGGGACAGATACGCAGTATTTT; V: TRBV18; J: TRBJ2-3; D: NA; size: NA
CDR3: CASSLEETQYF; DNA: TGTGCCAGCAGTTTAGAAGAGACCCAGTACTTC; V: TRBV12-3/TRBV12-4; J: TRBJ2-5; D: NA; size: NA
CDR3: CASSSGPGTQYEQYF; DNA: TGTGCCAGCAGCTCAGGCCCCGGGACTCAATACGAGCAGTACTTC; V: TRBV11-2; J: TRBJ2-7; D: NA; size: NA
CDR3: CATSGGGIAKNIQYF; DNA: TGTGCCACCAGCGGGGGAGGGATAGCCAAAAACATTCAGTACTTC; V: TRBV15; J: TRBJ2-4; D: TRBD2; size: NA
CDR3: CASYLGLQAFF; DNA: TGTGCCAGCTATTTGGGGTTGCAAGCTTTCTTT; V: TRBV6-5; J: TRBJ1-1; D: NA; size: NA
CDR3: CASSVARTLVGELFF; DNA: TGTGCCAGCAGCGTAGCGAGGACTTTAGTCGGGGAGCTGTTTTTT; V: TRBV9; J: TRBJ2-2; D: NA; size: NA